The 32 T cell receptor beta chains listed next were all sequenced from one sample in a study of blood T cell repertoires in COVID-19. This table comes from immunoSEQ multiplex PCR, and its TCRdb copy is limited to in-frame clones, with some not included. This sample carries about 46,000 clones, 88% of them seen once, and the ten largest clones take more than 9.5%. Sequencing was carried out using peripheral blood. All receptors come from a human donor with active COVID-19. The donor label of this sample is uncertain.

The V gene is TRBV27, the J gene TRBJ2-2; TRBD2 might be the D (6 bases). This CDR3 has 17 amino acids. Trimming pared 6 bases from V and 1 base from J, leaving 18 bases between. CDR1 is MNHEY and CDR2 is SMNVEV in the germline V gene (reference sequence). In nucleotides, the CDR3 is TGTGCCAGCAGCCGGGACTGGATCGGAAGGAACACCGGGGAGCTGTTTTTT. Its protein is CASSRDWIGRNTGELFF.

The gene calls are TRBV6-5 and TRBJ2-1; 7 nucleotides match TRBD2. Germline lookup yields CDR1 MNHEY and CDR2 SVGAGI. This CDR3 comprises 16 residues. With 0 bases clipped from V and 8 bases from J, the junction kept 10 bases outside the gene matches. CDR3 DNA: TGTGCCAGCAGTTACTCGAGCGGACTAGAGGGTCATGAGCAGTTCTTC. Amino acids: CASSYSSGLEGHEQFF.

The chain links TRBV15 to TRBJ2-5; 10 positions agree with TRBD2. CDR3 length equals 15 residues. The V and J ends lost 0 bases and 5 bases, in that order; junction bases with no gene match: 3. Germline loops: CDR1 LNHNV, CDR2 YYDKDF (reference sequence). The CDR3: CATSRDGTSAETQYF. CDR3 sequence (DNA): TGTGCCACCAGCAGAGATGGGACTAGCGCGGAGACCCAGTACTTC.

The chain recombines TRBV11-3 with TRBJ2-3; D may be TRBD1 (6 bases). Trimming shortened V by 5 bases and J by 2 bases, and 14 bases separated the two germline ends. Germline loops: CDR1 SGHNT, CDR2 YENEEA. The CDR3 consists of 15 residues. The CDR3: CASSIGQMITDTQYF. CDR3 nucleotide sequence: TGTGCCAGCAGCATCGGACAGATGATCACAGATACGCAGTATTTT.

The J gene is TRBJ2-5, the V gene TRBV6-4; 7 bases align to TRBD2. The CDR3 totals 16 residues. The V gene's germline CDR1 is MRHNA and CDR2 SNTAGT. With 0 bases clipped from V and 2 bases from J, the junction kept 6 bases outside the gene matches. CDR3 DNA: TGTGCCAGCAGTGACTCCGCTGGCGGGGGACAAGAGACCCAGTACTTC. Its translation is CASSDSAGGGQETQYF.

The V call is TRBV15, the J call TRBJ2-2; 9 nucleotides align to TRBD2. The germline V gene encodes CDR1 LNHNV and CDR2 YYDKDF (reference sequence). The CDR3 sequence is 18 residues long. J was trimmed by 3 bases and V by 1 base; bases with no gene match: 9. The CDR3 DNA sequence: TGTGCCACCAGCAGAGCAGCGGGTAGCGGGAGTTACACCGGGGAGCTGTTTTTT. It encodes CATSRAAGSGSYTGELFF. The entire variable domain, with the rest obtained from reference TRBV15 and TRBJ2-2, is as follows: DAMVIQNPRYQVTQFGKPVTLSCSQTLNHNVMYWYQQKSSQAPKLLFHYYDKDFNNEADTPDNFQSRRPNTSFCFLDIRSPGLGDTAMYLCATSRAAGSGSYTGELFFGEGSRLTVL.

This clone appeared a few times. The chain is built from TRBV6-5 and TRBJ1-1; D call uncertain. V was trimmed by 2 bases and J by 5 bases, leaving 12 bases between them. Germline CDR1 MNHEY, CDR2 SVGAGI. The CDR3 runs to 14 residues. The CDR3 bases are TGTGCCAGCAGTTACAATCTTCTGAGGACTGAAGCTTTCTTT. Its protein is CASSYNLLRTEAFF.

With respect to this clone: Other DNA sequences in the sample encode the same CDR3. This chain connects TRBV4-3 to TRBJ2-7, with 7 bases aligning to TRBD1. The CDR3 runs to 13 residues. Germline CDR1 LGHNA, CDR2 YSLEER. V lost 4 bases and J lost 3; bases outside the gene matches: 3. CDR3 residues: CASSRDRDYEQYF. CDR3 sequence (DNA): TGCGCCAGCAGCCGGGACAGAGACTACGAGCAGTACTTC.

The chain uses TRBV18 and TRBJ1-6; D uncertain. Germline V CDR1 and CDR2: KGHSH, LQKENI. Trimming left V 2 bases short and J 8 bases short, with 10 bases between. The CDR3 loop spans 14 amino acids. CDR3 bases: TGTGCCAGCTCACCAGCGGGGAGAGATTCACCCCTCCACTTT. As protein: CASSPAGRDSPLHF.

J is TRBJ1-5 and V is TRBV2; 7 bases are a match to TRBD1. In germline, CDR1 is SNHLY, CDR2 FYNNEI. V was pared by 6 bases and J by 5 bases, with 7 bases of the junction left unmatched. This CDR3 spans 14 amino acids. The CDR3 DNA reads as TGTGCCAGCAGCGCCGACAGGGCCGATCAGCCCCAGCATTTT. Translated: CASSADRADQPQHF.

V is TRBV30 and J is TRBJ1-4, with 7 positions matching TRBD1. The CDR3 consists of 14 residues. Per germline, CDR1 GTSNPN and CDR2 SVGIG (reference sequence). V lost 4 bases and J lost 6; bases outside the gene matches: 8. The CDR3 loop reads CAWTRTGQDEKLFF. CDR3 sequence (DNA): TGTGCCTGGACCCGCACCGGACAGGATGAAAAACTGTTTTTT.

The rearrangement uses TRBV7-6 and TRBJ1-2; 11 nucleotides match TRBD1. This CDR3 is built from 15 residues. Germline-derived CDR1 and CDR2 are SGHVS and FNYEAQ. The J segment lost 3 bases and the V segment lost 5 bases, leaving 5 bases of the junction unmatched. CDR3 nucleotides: TGTGCCAGCAGCCAAGGGACAGGGGGATACTATGGCTACACCTTC. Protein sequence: CASSQGTGGYYGYTF.

The CDR3 region is CASSLIGTGPQPQHF. CDR3 bases: TGTGCCAGCAGTCTAATCGGGACAGGGCCTCAGCCCCAGCATTTT. The chain employs TRBV28 and TRBJ1-5; 9 bases are a match to TRBD1. The CDR3 is 15 residues long. Per germline, CDR1 MDHEN and CDR2 SYDVKM. V was pared by 5 bases and J by 6 bases, with 8 bases of the junction left unmatched.

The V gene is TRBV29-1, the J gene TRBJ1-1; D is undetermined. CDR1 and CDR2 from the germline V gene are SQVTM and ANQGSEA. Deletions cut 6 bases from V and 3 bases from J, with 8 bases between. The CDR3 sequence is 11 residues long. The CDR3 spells CSVEIYTEAFF. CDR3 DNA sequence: TGCAGCGTCGAGATTTACACTGAAGCTTTCTTT.

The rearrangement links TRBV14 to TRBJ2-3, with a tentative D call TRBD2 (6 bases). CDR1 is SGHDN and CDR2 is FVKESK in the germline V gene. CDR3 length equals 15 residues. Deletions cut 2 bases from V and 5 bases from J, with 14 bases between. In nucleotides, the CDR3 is TGTGCCAGCAGCCAAACTAGCTGGGGAATAGATACGCAGTATTTT. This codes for CASSQTSWGIDTQYF.

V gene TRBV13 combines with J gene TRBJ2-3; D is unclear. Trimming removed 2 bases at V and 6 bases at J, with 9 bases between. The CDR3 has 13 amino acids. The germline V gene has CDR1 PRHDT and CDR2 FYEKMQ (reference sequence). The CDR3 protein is CASSLSLADTQYF. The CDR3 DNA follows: TGTGCCAGCAGCTTAAGCTTAGCCGATACGCAGTATTTT.

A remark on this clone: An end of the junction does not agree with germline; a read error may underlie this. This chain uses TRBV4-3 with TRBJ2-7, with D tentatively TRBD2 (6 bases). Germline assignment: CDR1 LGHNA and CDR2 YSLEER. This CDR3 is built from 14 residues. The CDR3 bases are TGCGTCAGCAGCCAAGATCTTCGGGGGTACGAGCAGTACTTC. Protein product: CVSSQDLRGYEQYF.

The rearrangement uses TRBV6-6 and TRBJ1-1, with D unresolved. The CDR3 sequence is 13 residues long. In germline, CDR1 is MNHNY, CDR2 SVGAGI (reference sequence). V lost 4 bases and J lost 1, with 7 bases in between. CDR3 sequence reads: CASSSITNTEAFF. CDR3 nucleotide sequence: TGTGCCAGCAGTTCTATTACGAACACTGAAGCTTTCTTT.

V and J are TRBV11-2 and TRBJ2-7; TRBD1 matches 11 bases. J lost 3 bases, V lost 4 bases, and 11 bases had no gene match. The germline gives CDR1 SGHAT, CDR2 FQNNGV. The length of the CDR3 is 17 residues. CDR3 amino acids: CASSSRTGGIKVYEQYF. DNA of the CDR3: TGTGCCAGCAGCTCTCGGACAGGGGGCATTAAAGTCTACGAGCAGTACTTC.

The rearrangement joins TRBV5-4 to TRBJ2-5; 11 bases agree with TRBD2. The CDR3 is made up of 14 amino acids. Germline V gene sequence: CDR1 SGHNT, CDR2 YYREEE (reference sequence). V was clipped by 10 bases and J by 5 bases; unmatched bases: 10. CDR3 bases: TGTGCCTCTCAGGAACTAGCGGGAGTTGAGACCCAGTACTTC. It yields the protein CASQELAGVETQYF.

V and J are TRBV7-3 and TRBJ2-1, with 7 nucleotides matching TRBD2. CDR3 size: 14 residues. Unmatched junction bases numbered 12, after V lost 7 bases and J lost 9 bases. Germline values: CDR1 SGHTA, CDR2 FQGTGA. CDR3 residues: CASTPGARGSEQFF. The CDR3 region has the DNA TGTGCCAGCACCCCGGGTGCGCGGGGGAGTGAGCAGTTCTTC. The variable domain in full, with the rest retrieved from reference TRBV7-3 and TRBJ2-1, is GAGVSQTPSNKVTEKGKYVELRCDPISGHTALYWYRQSLGQGPEFLIYFQGTGAADDSGLPNDRFFAVRPEGSVSTLKIQRTERGDSAVYLCASTPGARGSEQFFGPGTRLTVL.

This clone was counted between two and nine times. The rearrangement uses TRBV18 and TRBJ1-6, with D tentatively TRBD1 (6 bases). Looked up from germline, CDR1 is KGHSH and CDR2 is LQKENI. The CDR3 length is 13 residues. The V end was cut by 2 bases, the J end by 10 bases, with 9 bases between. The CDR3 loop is CASSPGGGSPLHF. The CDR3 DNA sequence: TGTGCCAGCTCACCAGGGGGCGGATCACCCCTCCACTTT.

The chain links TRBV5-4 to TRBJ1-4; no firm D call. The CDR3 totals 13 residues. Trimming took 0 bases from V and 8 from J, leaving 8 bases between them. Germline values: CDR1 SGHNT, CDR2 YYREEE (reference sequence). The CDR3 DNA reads TGTGCCAGCAGCTTGGGGCGGCGAGAAAAACTGTTTTTT. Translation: CASSLGRREKLFF.

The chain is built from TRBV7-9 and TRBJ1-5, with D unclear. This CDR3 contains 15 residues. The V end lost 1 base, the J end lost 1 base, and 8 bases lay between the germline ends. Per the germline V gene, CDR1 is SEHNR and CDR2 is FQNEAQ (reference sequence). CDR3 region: CASSLGRESNQPQHF. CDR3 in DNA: TGTGCCAGCAGCTTAGGGAGGGAGAGCAATCAGCCCCAGCATTTT.

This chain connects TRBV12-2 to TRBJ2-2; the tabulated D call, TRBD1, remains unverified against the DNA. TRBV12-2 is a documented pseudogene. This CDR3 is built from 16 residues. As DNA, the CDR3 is TGTGCAAGTCGCTTAAAAGGGACAGAGAACACCGGGGAGCTGTTTTTT. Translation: CASRLKGTENTGELFF.

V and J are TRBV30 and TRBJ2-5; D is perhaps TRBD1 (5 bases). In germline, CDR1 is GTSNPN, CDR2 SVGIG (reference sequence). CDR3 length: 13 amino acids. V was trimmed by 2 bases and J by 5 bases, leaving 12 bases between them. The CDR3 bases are TGTGCCTGGAGTCGACGTCAGGGCGAGACCCAGTACTTC. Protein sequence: CAWSRRQGETQYF.

The CDR3 DNA sequence: TGTGCCAGCAGCTTAGTCAGACAGGCCACCGGGGAGCTGTTTTTT. This gives the protein CASSLVRQATGELFF. This rearrangement joins TRBV7-6 to TRBJ2-2, with D perhaps TRBD1 (6 bases). The germline V gene has CDR1 SGHVS and CDR2 FNYEAQ. The CDR3 is 15 residues long. The V end was cut by 1 base, the J end by 4 bases, with 10 bases between.

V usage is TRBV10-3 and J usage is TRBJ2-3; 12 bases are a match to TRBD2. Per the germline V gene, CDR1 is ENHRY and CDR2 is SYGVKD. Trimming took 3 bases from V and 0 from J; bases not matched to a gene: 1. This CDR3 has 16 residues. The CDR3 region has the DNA TGTGCCATCAGTGACGGGACTAGCGGGAGCACAGATACGCAGTATTTT. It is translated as CAISDGTSGSTDTQYF.

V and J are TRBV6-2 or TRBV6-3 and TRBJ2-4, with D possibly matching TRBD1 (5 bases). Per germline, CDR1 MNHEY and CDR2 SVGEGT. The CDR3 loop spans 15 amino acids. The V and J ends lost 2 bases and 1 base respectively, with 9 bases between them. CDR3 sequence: CASSYAGMAKNIQYF. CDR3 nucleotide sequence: TGTGCCAGCAGTTACGCAGGGATGGCCAAAAACATTCAGTACTTC.

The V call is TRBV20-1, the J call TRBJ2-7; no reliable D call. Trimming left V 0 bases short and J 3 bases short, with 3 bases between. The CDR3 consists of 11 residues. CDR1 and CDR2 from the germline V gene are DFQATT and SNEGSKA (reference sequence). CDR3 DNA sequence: TGCAGTGCTAGAGATCTCTACGAGCAGTACTTC. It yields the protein CSARDLYEQYF.

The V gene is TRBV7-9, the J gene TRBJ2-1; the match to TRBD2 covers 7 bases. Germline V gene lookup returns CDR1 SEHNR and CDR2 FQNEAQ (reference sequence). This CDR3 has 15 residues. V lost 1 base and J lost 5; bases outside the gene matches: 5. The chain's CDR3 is CASSLDGRGDNEQFF. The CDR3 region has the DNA TGTGCCAGCAGCTTAGATGGTCGGGGGGACAATGAGCAGTTCTTC.

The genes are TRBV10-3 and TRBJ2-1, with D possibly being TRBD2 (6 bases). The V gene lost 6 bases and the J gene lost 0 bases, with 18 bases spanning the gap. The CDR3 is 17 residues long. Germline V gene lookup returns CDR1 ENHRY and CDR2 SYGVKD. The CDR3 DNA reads TGTGCCATCAGACCGGGACTCGCTAACCTCTCCTACAATGAGCAGTTCTTC. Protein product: CAIRPGLANLSYNEQFF.